The 5 T cell receptor beta chains presented below share a single source sample, sequenced in a study of blood T cell repertoires in COVID-19. Sequenced by immunoSEQ multiplex PCR; TCRdb stores in-frame clones only, minus some. The sample has a few hundred thousand clones, around 82% seen once. The sequenced sample consisted of peripheral blood. These receptors were taken from a human donor in a cohort sampled during active COVID-19.

In its sample, this clone was seen once. The chain recombines TRBV2 with TRBJ1-2; 7 bases match TRBD1. This CDR3 has 14 amino acids. Per the germline V gene, CDR1 is SNHLY and CDR2 is FYNNEI. The trim removed 3 bases at V and 4 bases at J, leaving 5 bases unmatched. The CDR3 here is CASSDLAGGYGYTF. The CDR3 DNA follows: TGTGCCAGCAGTGATCTGGCAGGGGGCTATGGCTACACCTTC.

The V and J genes are TRBV5-1 and TRBJ1-2; D not certain. The CDR3 consists of 11 residues. The V end was cut by 0 bases, the J end by 8 bases, with 5 bases between. Germline-derived CDR1 and CDR2 are SGHRS and YFSETQ. CDR3 DNA sequence: TGCGCCAGCAGCTTGGGACTCGGCTACACCTTC. Translation: CASSLGLGYTF. The full variable domain, rest sourced from reference TRBV5-1 and TRBJ1-2, is KAGVTQTPRYLIKTRGQQVTLSCSPISGHRSVSWYQQTPGQGLQFLFEYFSETQRNKGNFPGRFSGRQFSNSRSEMNVSTLELGDSALYLCASSLGLGYTFGSGTRLTVV.

The V gene is TRBV6-5, the J gene TRBJ2-1, with TRBD1 identical over 10 bases. The J segment lost 4 bases and the V segment lost 4 bases, leaving 4 bases of the junction unmatched. This CDR3 region has 15 residues. Germline values: CDR1 MNHEY, CDR2 SVGAGI. The CDR3 DNA is TGTGCCAGCAGTTCCCGGACAGGGGGTTACAATGAGCAGTTCTTC. This translates into CASSSRTGGYNEQFF.

This clone was detected once. The CDR3, as DNA: TGTGCCACCAGTGACACTCGCTGGGACAGGGGACAAGAGACCCAGTACTTC. Translated: CATSDTRWDRGQETQYF. The V gene is TRBV24-1, the J gene TRBJ2-5, with TRBD1 identical over 10 bases. V shed 4 bases and J 2 bases; nucleotides not matched to a gene: 9. Germline V CDR1 and CDR2: KGHDR, SFDVKD. The CDR3 length is 17 residues.

V usage is TRBV27 and J usage is TRBJ1-4, with a possible D match to TRBD1 (5 bases). Per germline, CDR1 MNHEY and CDR2 SMNVEV (reference sequence). The ends were cut back, 5 bases at V and 6 bases at J, with 10 bases in the middle. The length of the CDR3 is 13 residues. CDR3 amino acids: CASSGTGDEKLFF. The CDR3 DNA follows: TGTGCCAGCAGTGGGACGGGGGATGAAAAACTGTTTTTT.